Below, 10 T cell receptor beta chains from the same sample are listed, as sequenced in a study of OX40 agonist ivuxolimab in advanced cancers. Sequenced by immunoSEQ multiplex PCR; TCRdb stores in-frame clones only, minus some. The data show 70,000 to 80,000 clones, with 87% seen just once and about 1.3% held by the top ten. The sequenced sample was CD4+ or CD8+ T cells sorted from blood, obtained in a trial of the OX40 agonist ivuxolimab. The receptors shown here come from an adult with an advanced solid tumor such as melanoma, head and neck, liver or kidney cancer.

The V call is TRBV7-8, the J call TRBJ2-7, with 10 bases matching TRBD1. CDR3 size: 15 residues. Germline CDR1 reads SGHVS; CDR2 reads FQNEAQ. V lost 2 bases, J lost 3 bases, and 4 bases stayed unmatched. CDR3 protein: CASSLRDRGVYEQYF. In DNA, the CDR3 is TGTGCCAGCAGCTTAAGGGACAGGGGTGTCTACGAGCAGTACTTC.

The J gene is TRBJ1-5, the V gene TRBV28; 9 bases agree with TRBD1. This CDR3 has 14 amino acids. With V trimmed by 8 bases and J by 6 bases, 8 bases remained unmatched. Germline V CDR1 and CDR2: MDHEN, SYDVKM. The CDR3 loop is CASGGQGRVQPQHF. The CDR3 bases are TGTGCCAGCGGGGGACAGGGAAGGGTTCAGCCCCAGCATTTT.

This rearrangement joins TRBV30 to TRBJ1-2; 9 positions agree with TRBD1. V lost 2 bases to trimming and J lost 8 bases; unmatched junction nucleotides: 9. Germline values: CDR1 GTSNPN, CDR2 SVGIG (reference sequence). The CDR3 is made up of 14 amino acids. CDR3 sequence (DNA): TGTGCCTGGAGTCCCTGGGACAGGGAAGGCGGCTACACCTTC. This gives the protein CAWSPWDREGGYTF. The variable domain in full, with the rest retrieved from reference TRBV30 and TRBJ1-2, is SQTIHQWPATLVQPVGSPLSLECTVEGTSNPNLYWYRQAAGRGLQLLFYSVGIGQISSEVPQNLSASRPQDRQFILSSKKLLLSDSGFYLCAWSPWDREGGYTFGSGTRLTVV.

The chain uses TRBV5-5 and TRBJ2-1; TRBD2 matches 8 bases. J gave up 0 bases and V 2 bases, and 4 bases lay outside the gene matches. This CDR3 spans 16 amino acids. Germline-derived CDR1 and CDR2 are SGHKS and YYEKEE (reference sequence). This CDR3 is CASSFLRGASYNEQFF. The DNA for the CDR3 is TGTGCCAGCAGCTTCCTGCGGGGGGCCTCCTACAATGAGCAGTTCTTC.

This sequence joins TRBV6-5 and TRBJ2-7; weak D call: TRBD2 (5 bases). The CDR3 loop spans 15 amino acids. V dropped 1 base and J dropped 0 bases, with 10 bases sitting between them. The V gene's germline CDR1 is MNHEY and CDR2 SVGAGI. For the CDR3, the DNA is TGTGCCAGCAGTTACTGGTTGGGGAGCTCCTACGAGCAGTACTTC. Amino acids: CASSYWLGSSYEQYF.

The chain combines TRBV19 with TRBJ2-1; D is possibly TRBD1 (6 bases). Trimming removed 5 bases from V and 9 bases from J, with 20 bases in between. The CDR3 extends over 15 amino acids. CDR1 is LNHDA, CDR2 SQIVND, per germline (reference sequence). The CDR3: CASSRRGNGFIEQFF. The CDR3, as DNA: TGTGCCAGTAGTCGAAGGGGGAACGGGTTTATTGAGCAGTTCTTC.

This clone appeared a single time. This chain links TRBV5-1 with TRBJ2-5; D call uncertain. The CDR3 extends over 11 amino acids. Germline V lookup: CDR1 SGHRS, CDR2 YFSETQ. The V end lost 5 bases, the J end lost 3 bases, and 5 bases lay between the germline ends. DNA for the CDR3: TGCGCCAGCAGTTACGAAGAGACCCAGTACTTC. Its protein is CASSYEETQYF.

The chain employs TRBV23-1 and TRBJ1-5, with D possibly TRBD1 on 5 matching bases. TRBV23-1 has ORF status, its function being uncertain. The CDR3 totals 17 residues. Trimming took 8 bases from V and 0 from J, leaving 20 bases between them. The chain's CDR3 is CASCRDGTMYSNQPQHF. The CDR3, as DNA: TGCGCCAGCTGCCGGGACGGAACAATGTATAGCAATCAGCCCCAGCATTTT.

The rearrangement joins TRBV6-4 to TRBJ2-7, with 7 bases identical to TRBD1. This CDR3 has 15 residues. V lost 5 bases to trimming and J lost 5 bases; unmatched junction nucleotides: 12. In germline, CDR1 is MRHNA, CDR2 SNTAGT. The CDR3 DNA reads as TGTGCCAGCAGTTTAAACCCCGGACAGGCTAACGAGCAGTACTTC. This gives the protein CASSLNPGQANEQYF.

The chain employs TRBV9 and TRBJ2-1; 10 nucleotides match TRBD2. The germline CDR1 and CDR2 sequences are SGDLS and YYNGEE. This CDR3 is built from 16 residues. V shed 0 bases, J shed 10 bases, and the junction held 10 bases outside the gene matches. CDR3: CASSVATSGGAHEQFF. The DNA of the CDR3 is TGTGCCAGCAGCGTAGCTACAAGCGGGGGGGCCCACGAGCAGTTCTTC.